This TCR beta chain was obtained from a study of blood T cell repertoires in COVID-19. Study in general: T cells, B-cell-depleted T cells, or PBMCs provided the cDNA or gDNA that served as material.

Authors' processing steps: Reference gene primer amplification gave nucleated cell count estimates. Profiling relied on immunoSEQ multiplex PCR, and the TCRdb table lists in-frame clones only, not all of them. That table is the source of V, J and clone size, and D and trimming were worked out from the DNA. The sample shows 60,000 to 70,000 clones, about 86% of them seen only once. This TCR was sampled from a woman aged 60-70 years with acute or convalescent COVID-19. Sequenced sample: peripheral blood.

The DNA for the CDR3 is TGTGCCAGCAGCCCGACTTACACAGATACGCAGTATTTT. Encoded protein: CASSPTYTDTQYF. The chain is built from TRBV7-3 and TRBJ2-3; D not resolved. Germline CDR1 and CDR2: SGHTA and FQGTGA. The CDR3 extends over 13 amino acids. V was cut by 5 bases and J by 2 bases, with 8 bases left in between.